A single sample gave rise to the 5 T cell receptor beta chains below, sequenced in a study of vaccination and CD4 T cells after COVID-19. Cultured CD4+ T cell DNA underwent sequencing with the Oncomine TCR Beta short-read assay. MiXCR, applied by TCRdb to the PCR reads, yields one record per CDR3 protein. This table holds about 13,000 distinct CDR3 sequences, over 40% found once. No antigen has been assigned to these receptors. Treatment meaning: approximately nine-day PBMC culture with coronavirus spike peptide pools or control peptides (ViraFEST assay). The material sequenced was CD4+ T cells from blood, cultured in vitro. Receptors were obtained from a human donor who had recovered from COVID-19.

The chain employs TRBV23-1 and TRBJ2-1; D perhaps matches TRBD1 (6 bases). TRBV23-1 is labeled an ORF, and its function is uncertain. The CDR3 runs 17 residues. V lost 2 bases, J lost 5 bases, and 19 bases lay in between. The CDR3 nucleotides are TGCGCCAGCAGTCAACGCACTGAATCACAGGGTAACAATGAGCAGTTCTTC. Protein: CASSQRTESQGNNEQFF.

The chain uses TRBV2 and TRBJ2-7, with D unresolved. V was cut by 5 bases and J by 1 base, with 15 bases left in between. This CDR3 region has 15 residues. Germline V gives CDR1 SNHLY, CDR2 FYNNEI. The DNA of the CDR3 is TGTGCCAGCAGTCCCCCCCGGTTCAATTCCTACGAGCAGTACTTC. Amino acid sequence: CASSPPRFNSYEQYF.

The V call is TRBV6-1, the J call TRBJ1-3, with D possibly being TRBD1 (6 bases). The CDR3 spans 15 residues. Germline assignment: CDR1 MNHNS and CDR2 SASEGT. Trimming took off 7 bases at V and 0 bases at J, with 13 bases between the two ends. The DNA for the CDR3 is TGTGCCAGCAAGGCGGGGGCAATCTCTGGAAACACCATATATTTT. Its protein is CASKAGAISGNTIYF.

By frequency in the sample, this clonotype is large. This chain connects TRBV6-1 to TRBJ2-5; D gene unclear. CDR1 is MNHNS, CDR2 SASEGT, per germline. CDR3 size: 10 residues. The V and J ends lost 7 bases and 5 bases respectively, with 5 bases between them. CDR3 DNA: TGTGCCAGCAACTTCGAGACCCAGTACTTC. As protein: CASNFETQYF.

This clonotype was observed a few times. The V call is TRBV20-1, the J call TRBJ1-5, with a tentative D call TRBD1 (5 bases). Germline V CDR1 and CDR2: DFQATT, SNEGSKA (reference sequence). Trimming shortened V by 7 bases and J by 6 bases, and 16 bases separated the two germline ends. This CDR3 has 13 residues. The CDR3 region is CSVKTADGQPQHF. CDR3 sequence (DNA): TGCAGTGTCAAGACAGCCGATGGTCAGCCCCAGCATTTT.